The entry that follows covers one T cell receptor (beta chain) sequence. People in the exposed group encountered a COVID-19 case within 2 weeks before entering the study. The data were obtained in a study of blood T cell repertoires in COVID-19. The overall study: Specimens from acute and convalescent COVID-19 originated in the United States, Italy and Spain.

Original data processing: Reference gene primer amplification gave estimated nucleated cell counts. Clones were sequenced by immunoSEQ multiplex PCR, and TCRdb holds only the in-frame ones, with some missing. V and J calls and clone size are those listed in that table; D and trimming were worked out from the DNA. The sample contains hundreds of thousands of clones, more than 80% of which appear only once. Trimming took 0 bases from V and 1 from J, leaving 11 bases between them. Germline CDR1 SGHTS, CDR2 YDEGEE. The CDR3 sequence is 16 residues long. This chain links TRBV5-8 with TRBJ1-5; no firm D call. The TCR comes from a man aged 45-65 years who had been exposed to COVID-19. The sequencing input was PBMCs or T cells enriched from blood (not recorded which). CDR3 DNA: TGTGCCAGCAGCTTGGCCAGAGGTGTAAGCAATCAGCCCCAGCATTTT. Amino acids: CASSLARGVSNQPQHF. The full variable domain, its missing parts supplied by reference TRBV5-8 and TRBJ1-5, is EAGVTQSPTHLIKTRGQQATLRCSPISGHTSVYWYQQALGLGLQFLLWYDEGEERNRGNFPPRFSGRQFPNYSSELNVNALELEDSALYLCASSLARGVSNQPQHFGDGTRLSIL.